These T cell receptor beta chains were read from a single sample in a study of cytomegalovirus exposure and HLA in healthy donors. Assay: immunoSEQ multiplex PCR; the TCRdb copy retains only in-frame clones and omits some. The repertoire includes some 150,000 clones, approximately 87% of them detected once, and approximately 1.4% sits in the top ten. The sample comprised PBMCs. These receptors were taken from a woman aged 25-40 years in good health and CMV-seronegative. CDR3s leave out the opening cysteine and the closing phenylalanine or tryptophan.

TRBJ1-6,TRBV7-9,ASRGENSPLH
TRBJ1-5,TRBV2,ASSGTETALIVNQPQH
TRBJ1-1,TRBV14,ASSRRGLNTEAF
TRBJ1-1,TRBV5-1,AFHSRNTEAF
TRBJ2-1,TRBV5-1,ASSLASTSDEQF
TRBJ1-2,TRBV29-1,SVEDWTGTYGYT
TRBJ1-6,TRBV5-4,ASSLSDRDPGDSPLH
TRBJ2-7,TRBV5-4,ASSSSVSSGGAAYEQY
TRBJ2-4,TRBV9,ASSPRGGPIATWNIQY
TRBJ2-7,TRBV7-9,ASSSIRDRVYEQY
TRBJ2-1,TRBV4-3,ASSPKVAGLQKIYNEQF
TRBJ2-2,TRBV27,ASVKGTSGAWTGELF
TRBJ2-2,TRBV7-9,ASTPQGALPNTGELF
TRBJ1-1,TRBV9,ASSVSLNTEAF
TRBJ2-1,TRBV2,ASSAGAGGGAIYNEQF
TRBJ2-1,TRBV10-1,ASSQAGQGNEQF
TRBJ2-3,TRBV7-2,ASSSGQSTDTQY
TRBJ2-3,TRBV29-1,SVYFRDRGLNTQY
TRBJ2-5,TRBV5-1,ASSHRLAGRETQY
TRBJ2-5,TRBV15,ATSRDRFAGQETQY
TRBJ1-4,TRBV4-3,ASSQGGGPNEKLF
TRBJ2-1,TRBV7-2,ASSPSAGPDNEQF
TRBJ2-2,TRBV30,ATRERGAVELF
TRBJ2-7,TRBV12-5,ASGLTGEQY
TRBJ1-1,TRBV5-4,ASSLRNAGGAF
TRBJ1-4,TRBV18,ASSLQGTNEKLF
TRBJ1-1,TRBV2,ASRDDRQVNTEAF
TRBJ1-1,TRBV27,ASSLQGSYTEAF
TRBJ2-2,TRBV7-2,ASSLAQYTGELF
TRBJ2-4,TRBV6-6,ASRRQGELAKNIQY
TRBJ2-7,TRBV6-5,ASAGWTGEQY
TRBJ2-1,TRBV6-5,ATSTSGTYNEQF
TRBJ1-2,TRBV6-5,ASSTRQGRRGYT
TRBJ1-5,TRBV11-2,ASSTQPSGGNQPQH
TRBJ1-5,TRBV7-8,ASSLNDRVGNQPQH
TRBJ2-7,TRBV4-1,ASSQSGGSYEQY
TRBJ2-7,TRBV5-1,ASRGTGASEQY
TRBJ1-2,TRBV6-5,ASSRGGQGGYGYT
TRBJ1-5,TRBV29-1,SVAHSPDSNQPQH
TRBJ2-2,TRBV7-2,ASSLGPRTGELF
TRBJ1-4,TRBV15,ATSRGQNRGFGEKLF
TRBJ2-7,TRBV20-1,SGLAPYEQY
TRBJ2-7,TRBV14,ASSQKGTRVYEQY
TRBJ2-5,TRBV5-1,ASKLGTGGQETQY
TRBJ2-1,TRBV9,ASSVPGQGRNEQF
TRBJ1-2,TRBV5-8,ASSATGHQNYGYT
TRBJ2-1,TRBV7-9,ASRTGGNEQF
TRBJ1-1,TRBV6-5,ATWAGQGIEAF
TRBJ2-7,TRBV19,ASSTGTGIYEQY
TRBJ2-7,TRBV6-5,ASSYRTAGSSYEQY
TRBJ1-2,TRBV7-2,ASSLDDRGARYGYT
TRBJ2-3,TRBV5-1,ASSESTDTQY
TRBJ2-7,TRBV5-1,ASSLDAGPSYEQY
TRBJ2-3,TRBV5-1,ASSLGYGEGFTDTQY
TRBJ2-1,TRBV6-4,ASSDTAGEYNEQF
TRBJ2-3,TRBV6-5,ASSSQGATDTQY